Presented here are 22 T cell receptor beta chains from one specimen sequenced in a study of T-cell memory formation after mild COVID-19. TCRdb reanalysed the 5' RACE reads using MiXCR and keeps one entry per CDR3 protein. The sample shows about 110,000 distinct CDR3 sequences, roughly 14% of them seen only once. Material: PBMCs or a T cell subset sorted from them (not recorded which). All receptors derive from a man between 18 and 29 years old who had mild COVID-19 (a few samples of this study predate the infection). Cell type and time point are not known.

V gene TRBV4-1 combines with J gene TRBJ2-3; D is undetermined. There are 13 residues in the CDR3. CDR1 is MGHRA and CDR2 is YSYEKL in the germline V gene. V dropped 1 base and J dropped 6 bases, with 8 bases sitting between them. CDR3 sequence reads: CASSQVIGDTQYF. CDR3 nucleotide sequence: TGCGCCAGCAGCCAAGTAATTGGCGATACGCAGTATTTT.

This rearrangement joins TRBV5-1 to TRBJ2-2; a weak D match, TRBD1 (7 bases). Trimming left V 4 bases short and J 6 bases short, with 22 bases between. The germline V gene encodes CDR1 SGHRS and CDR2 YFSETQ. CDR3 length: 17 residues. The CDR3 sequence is CASSPTRDRTLPGELFF. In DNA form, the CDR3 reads TGCGCCAGCAGCCCGACGCGGGACAGAACACTCCCCGGGGAGCTGTTTTTT.

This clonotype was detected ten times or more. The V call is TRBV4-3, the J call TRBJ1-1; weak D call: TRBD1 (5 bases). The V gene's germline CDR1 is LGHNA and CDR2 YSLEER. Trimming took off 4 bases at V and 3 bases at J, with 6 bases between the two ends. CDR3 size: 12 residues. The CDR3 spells CASSRGDTEAFF. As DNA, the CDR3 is TGCGCCAGCAGCCGGGGGGACACTGAAGCTTTCTTT.

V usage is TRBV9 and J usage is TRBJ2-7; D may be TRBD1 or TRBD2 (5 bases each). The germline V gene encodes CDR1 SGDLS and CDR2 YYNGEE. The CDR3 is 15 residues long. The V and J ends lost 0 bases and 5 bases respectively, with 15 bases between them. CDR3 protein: CASSVVGGGRHEQYF. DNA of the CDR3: TGTGCCAGCAGCGTAGTCGGTGGGGGAAGACACGAGCAGTACTTC.

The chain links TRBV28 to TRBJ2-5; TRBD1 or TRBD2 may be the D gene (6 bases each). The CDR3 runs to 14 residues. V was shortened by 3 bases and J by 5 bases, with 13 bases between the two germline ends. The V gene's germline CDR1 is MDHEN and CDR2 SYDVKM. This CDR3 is CASSLGGGRETQYF. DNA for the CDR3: TGTGCCAGCAGTTTGGGGGGCGGTCGGGAGACCCAGTACTTC.

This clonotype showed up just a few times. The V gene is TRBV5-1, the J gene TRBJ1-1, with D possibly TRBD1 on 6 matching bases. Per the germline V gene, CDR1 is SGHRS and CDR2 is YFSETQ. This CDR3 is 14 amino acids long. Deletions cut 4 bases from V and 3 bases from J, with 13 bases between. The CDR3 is CASSPGALDTEAFF. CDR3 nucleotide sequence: TGCGCCAGCAGCCCGGGGGCTCTTGACACTGAAGCTTTCTTT.

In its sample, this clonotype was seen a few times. The CDR3 DNA follows: TGTGCCAGCAGTTACTTCCCGGGACAGCTACTATACGAAGCTTTCTTT. Translating gives CASSYFPGQLLYEAFF. This chain connects TRBV6-5 to TRBJ1-1, with 7 bases identical to TRBD1. The V and J ends lost 1 base and 8 bases, in that order; junction bases with no gene match: 13. CDR1 MNHEY and CDR2 SVGAGI come from the germline V gene. The CDR3 consists of 16 residues.

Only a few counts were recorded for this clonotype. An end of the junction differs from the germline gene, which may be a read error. CDR3 loop: CASSLHRGGNAGELFF. Written as DNA, the CDR3 is TGTGCCAGCAGCCTGCACAGGGGTGGGAACGCCGGGGAGCTGTTTTTT. The chain joins TRBV27 to TRBJ2-2; 7 nucleotides match TRBD1. The germline CDR1 and CDR2 sequences are MNHEY and SMNVEV (reference sequence). This CDR3 is 16 amino acids long.

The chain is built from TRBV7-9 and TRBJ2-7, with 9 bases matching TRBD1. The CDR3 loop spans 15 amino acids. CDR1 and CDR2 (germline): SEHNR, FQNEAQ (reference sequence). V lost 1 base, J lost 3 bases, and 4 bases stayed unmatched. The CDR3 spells CASSLDGQGNYEQYV. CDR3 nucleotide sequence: TGTGCCAGCAGCTTAGACGGACAGGGGAACTACGAGCAGTACGTC.

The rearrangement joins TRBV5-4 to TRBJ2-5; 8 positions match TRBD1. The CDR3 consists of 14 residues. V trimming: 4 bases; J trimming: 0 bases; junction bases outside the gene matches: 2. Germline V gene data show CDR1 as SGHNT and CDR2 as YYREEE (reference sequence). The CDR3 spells CASSQTGDQETQYF. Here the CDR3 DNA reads TGTGCCAGCAGCCAGACAGGGGACCAAGAGACCCAGTACTTC.

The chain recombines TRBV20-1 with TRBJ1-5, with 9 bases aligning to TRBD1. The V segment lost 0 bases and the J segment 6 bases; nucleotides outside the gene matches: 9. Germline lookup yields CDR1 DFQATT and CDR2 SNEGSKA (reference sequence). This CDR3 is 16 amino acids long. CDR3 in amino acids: CSARDLVDRGSQPQHF. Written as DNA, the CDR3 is TGCAGTGCTAGAGATTTGGTGGACAGGGGATCTCAGCCCCAGCATTTT.

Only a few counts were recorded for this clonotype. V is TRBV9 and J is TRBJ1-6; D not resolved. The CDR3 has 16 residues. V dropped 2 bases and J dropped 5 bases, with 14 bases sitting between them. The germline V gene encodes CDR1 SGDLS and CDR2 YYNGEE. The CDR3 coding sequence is TGTGCCAGCAGCGTTAACTCCTACGGGGATAATTCACCCCTCCACTTT. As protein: CASSVNSYGDNSPLHF.

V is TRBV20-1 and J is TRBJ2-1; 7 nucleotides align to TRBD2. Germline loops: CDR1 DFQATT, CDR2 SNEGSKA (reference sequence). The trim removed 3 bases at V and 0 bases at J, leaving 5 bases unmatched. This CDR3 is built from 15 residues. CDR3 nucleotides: TGCAGTGCTAGGACAGCGGGGAGCTCCTACAATGAGCAGTTCTTC. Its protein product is CSARTAGSSYNEQFF.

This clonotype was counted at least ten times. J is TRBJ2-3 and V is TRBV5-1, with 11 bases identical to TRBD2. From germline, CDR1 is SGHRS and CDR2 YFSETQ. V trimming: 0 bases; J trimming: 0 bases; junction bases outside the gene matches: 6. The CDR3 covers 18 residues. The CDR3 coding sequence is TGCGCCAGCAGCTTGGCCCTAGCGGGGGGATTGAGCACAGATACGCAGTATTTT. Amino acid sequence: CASSLALAGGLSTDTQYF.

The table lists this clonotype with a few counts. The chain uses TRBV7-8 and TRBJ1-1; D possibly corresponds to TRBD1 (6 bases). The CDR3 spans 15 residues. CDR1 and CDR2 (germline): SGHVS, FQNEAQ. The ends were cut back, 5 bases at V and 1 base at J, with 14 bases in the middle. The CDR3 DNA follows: TGTGCCAGCAGCCAGGGGTACGGGACGAACACTGAAGCTTTCTTT. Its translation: CASSQGYGTNTEAFF.

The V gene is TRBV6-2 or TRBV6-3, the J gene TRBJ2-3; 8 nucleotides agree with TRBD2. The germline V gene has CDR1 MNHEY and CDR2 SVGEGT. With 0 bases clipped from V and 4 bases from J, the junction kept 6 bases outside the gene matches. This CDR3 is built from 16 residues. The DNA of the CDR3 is TGTGCCAGCAGTTACTCGACTAGCGCGGGCGCAGATACGCAGTATTTT. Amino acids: CASSYSTSAGADTQYF.

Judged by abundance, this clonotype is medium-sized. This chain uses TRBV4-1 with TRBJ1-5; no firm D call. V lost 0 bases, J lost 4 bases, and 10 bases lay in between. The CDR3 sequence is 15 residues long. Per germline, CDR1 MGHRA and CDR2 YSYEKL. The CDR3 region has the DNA TGCGCCAGCAGCCAAGAGTTTGGAGCTAATCAGCCCCAGCATTTT. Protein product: CASSQEFGANQPQHF.

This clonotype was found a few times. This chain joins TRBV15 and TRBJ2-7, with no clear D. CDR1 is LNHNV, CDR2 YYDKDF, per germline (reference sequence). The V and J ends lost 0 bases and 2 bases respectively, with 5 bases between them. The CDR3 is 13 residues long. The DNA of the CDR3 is TGTGCCACCAGCAGAGATCCCGCCTACGAGCAGTACTTC. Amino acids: CATSRDPAYEQYF.

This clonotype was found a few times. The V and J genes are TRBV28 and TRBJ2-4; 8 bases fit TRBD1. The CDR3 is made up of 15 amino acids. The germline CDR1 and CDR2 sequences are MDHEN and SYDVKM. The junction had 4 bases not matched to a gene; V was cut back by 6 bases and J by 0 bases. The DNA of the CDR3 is TGTGCCAGCAGCAGAGACAGGGGAGCCAAAAACATTCAGTACTTC. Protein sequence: CASSRDRGAKNIQYF.

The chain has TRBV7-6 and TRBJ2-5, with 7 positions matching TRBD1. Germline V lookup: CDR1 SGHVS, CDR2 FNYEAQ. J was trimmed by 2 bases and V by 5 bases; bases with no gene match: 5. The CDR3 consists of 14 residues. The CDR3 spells CASSLTGEQETQYF. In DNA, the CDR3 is TGTGCCAGCAGCCTCACAGGGGAGCAAGAGACCCAGTACTTC.

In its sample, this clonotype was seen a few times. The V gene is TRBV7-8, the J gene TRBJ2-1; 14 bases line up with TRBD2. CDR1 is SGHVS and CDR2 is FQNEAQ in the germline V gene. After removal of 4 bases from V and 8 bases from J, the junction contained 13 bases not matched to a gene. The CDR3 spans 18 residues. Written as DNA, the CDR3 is TGTGCCAGCAGCTATTATGGGACTAGCGGGGGAAAATTCGATGAGCAGTTCTTC. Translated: CASSYYGTSGGKFDEQFF.

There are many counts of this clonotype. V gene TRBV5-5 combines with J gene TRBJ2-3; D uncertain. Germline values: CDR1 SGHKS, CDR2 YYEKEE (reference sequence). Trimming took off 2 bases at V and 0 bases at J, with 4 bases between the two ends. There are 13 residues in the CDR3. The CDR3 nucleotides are TGTGCCAGCAGCTTTGGGAGCACAGATACGCAGTATTTT. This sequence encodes CASSFGSTDTQYF.